A single sample gave rise to the 32 T cell receptor beta chains below, sequenced in a study of cytomegalovirus exposure and HLA in healthy donors (dated by TCRdb to 2017 to 2019). Receptors were amplified or captured by the immunoSEQ multiplex PCR assay. For the multiplex PCR, a mixture combining 60 forward primers for TCR Vbeta segments and 13 reverse primers for TCR Jbeta segments was used. TCRdb stores this immuneACCESS table with in-frame sequences only. Part of the clones is absent; in the studies checked, under half of the shortfall reflects unresolved V genes, and no reason is known for the rest. Here the sample has roughly 200,000 clones; approximately 80% occur a single time. More than 0.5% of the sample is taken by the ten largest. Source material: PBMCs. The receptor source for this set is a woman between 40 and 50 years old in good health and CMV-seronegative.

The chain carries TRBV9 and TRBJ2-3; D may be TRBD1 (5 bases). CDR1 is SGDLS, CDR2 YYNGEE, per germline. The ends were cut back, 0 bases at V and 3 bases at J, with 11 bases in the middle. There are 15 residues in the CDR3. CDR3: CASSVGGRATDTQYF. The CDR3, as DNA: TGTGCCAGCAGCGTAGGGGGCAGGGCTACAGATACGCAGTATTTT.

The chain employs TRBV7-3 and TRBJ1-6; D is possibly TRBD1 (5 bases). This CDR3 is 14 amino acids long. V was cut by 0 bases and J by 10 bases, with 10 bases left in between. Germline V gives CDR1 SGHTA, CDR2 FQGTGA. CDR3 in amino acids: CASSLTGGGSPLHF. In DNA, the CDR3 is TGTGCCAGCAGCTTAACGGGGGGGGGATCACCCCTCCACTTT. The variable domain in full, completed from reference TRBV7-3 and TRBJ1-6, reads GAGVSQTPSNKVTEKGKYVELRCDPISGHTALYWYRQSLGQGPEFLIYFQGTGAADDSGLPNDRFFAVRPEGSVSTLKIQRTERGDSAVYLCASSLTGGGSPLHFGNGTRLTVT.

The rearrangement uses TRBV5-6 and TRBJ2-2; perhaps TRBD2 as D (5 bases). CDR1 is SGHDT and CDR2 is YYEEEE in the germline V gene. Trimming shortened V by 0 bases and J by 3 bases, and 12 bases separated the two germline ends. The CDR3 extends over 16 amino acids. The chain's CDR3 is CASSLGLLMDTGELFF. The CDR3, as DNA: TGTGCCAGCAGCTTGGGACTACTAATGGACACCGGGGAGCTGTTTTTT.

J is TRBJ1-6 and V is TRBV13, with 9 bases lining up with TRBD1. CDR3 length: 14 amino acids. Trimming cost V 4 bases and J 11 bases; bases outside gene matches: 6. Germline values: CDR1 PRHDT, CDR2 FYEKMQ (reference sequence). In DNA form, the CDR3 reads TGTGCCAGCAGCTCGGGACAGGGAGGCGCACCCCTCCACTTT. Protein: CASSSGQGGAPLHF. Variable domain in full (rest from reference TRBV13 and TRBJ1-6): AAGVIQSPRHLIKEKRETATLKCYPIPRHDTVYWYQQGPGQDPQFLISFYEKMQSDKGSIPDRFSAQQFSDYHSELNMSSLELGDSALYFCASSSGQGGAPLHFGNGTRLTVT.

This rearrangement joins TRBV5-1 to TRBJ1-1; perhaps TRBD1 as D (6 bases). This CDR3 comprises 14 residues. Germline values: CDR1 SGHRS, CDR2 YFSETQ. V shed 2 bases and J shed 3 bases, with 11 bases lying between them. The CDR3 DNA reads as TGCGCCAGCAGCTTAGTAGGGGGGGACACTGAAGCTTTCTTT. As protein: CASSLVGGDTEAFF.

The chain combines TRBV19 with TRBJ1-2, with a tentative D call TRBD1 (5 bases). Germline V gene sequence: CDR1 LNHDA, CDR2 SQIVND (reference sequence). The CDR3 has 17 amino acids. Between the trimmed V and J ends, which lost 1 base and 2 bases, there was a span of 17 bases. The CDR3 sequence is CASSIAPFGAGNYGYTF. The CDR3, as DNA: TGTGCCAGTAGTATAGCCCCTTTTGGGGCAGGAAACTATGGCTACACCTTC.

This chain uses TRBV30 with TRBJ1-4; no clear D gene. This CDR3 is 13 amino acids long. Germline V gene data show CDR1 as GTSNPN and CDR2 as SVGIG (reference sequence). Trimming removed 5 bases from V and 4 bases from J, with 11 bases in between. The CDR3 loop is CAWRLSGNEKLFF. CDR3 DNA sequence: TGTGCCTGGCGCCTTTCCGGTAATGAAAAACTGTTTTTT.

The chain employs TRBV29-1 and TRBJ2-3; possible D gene TRBD2, 5 bases. The CDR3 loop spans 13 amino acids. Per germline, CDR1 SQVTM and CDR2 ANQGSEA. Trimming removed 7 bases from V and 3 bases from J, with 14 bases in between. The CDR3 here is CSGLRSHTDTQYF. DNA for the CDR3: TGCAGCGGACTAAGATCACATACAGATACGCAGTATTTT.

V and J are TRBV10-2 and TRBJ1-4; 7 nucleotides align to TRBD1. The CDR3 consists of 14 residues. Losses at the gene ends were 6 bases for V and 5 bases for J; bases not matched to a gene: 6. Germline loops: CDR1 WSHSY, CDR2 SAAADI. DNA of the CDR3: TGCGCCAGCAGAGCCGGGACAGCAAATGAAAAACTGTTTTTT. As protein: CASRAGTANEKLFF.

The V and J genes are TRBV10-2 and TRBJ1-5; tentative D call: TRBD1 (5 bases). This CDR3 has 15 residues. Trimming stripped 3 bases from V and 0 bases from J, with 9 bases between. From germline, CDR1 is WSHSY and CDR2 SAAADI. The CDR3 loop reads CASSEQALSNQPQHF. In DNA form, the CDR3 reads TGCGCCAGCAGTGAACAGGCCCTTAGCAATCAGCCCCAGCATTTT.

The V call is TRBV6-5, the J call TRBJ2-7, with 8 bases matching TRBD1. CDR1 is MNHEY and CDR2 is SVGAGI in the germline V gene. The J segment lost 6 bases and the V segment lost 4 bases, leaving 5 bases of the junction unmatched. The CDR3 sequence is 13 residues long. CDR3 in DNA: TGTGCCAGCAGTTCTACAGGGGGGATCGAGCAGTACTTC. Residues: CASSSTGGIEQYF.

The rearrangement joins TRBV5-1 to TRBJ1-2; 9 nucleotides align to TRBD1. CDR1 is SGHRS, CDR2 YFSETQ, per germline. The trim removed 0 bases at V and 8 bases at J, leaving 5 bases unmatched. CDR3 length: 14 residues. CDR3 DNA sequence: TGCGCCAGCAGCTTGGGGAGGACAGGGGTCGGCTACACCTTC. Amino acids: CASSLGRTGVGYTF.

V usage is TRBV21-1 and J usage is TRBJ1-5; TRBD1 was called by the table and not checked on the DNA. TRBV21-1 is termed a pseudogene. CDR3 length: 17 residues. The DNA of the CDR3 is TGTGCCAGCAGCAAAGGTGGGTCAGGGAAGCCTCATCAGCCCCAGCATTTT. Translated, it gives CASSKGGSGKPHQPQHF.

This chain links TRBV4-1 with TRBJ1-1; TRBD1 aligns across 7 bases. CDR3 length: 12 amino acids. Germline lookup yields CDR1 MGHRA and CDR2 YSYEKL. Trimming at V came to 2 bases and at J to 10 bases, leaving 4 bases not matched to a gene. The CDR3 coding sequence is TGCGCCAGCAGCCAAAACCGGGACAGAGCTTTCTTT. Translated: CASSQNRDRAFF.

This chain joins TRBV5-4 and TRBJ2-7, with a tentative D call TRBD1 (6 bases). CDR3 length: 14 residues. Between the trimmed V and J ends, which lost 0 bases and 1 base, there was a span of 8 bases. The V gene's germline CDR1 is SGHNT and CDR2 YYREEE (reference sequence). CDR3 DNA sequence: TGTGCCAGCAGCTTGGGGACAGCTTCCTACGAGCAGTACTTC. Amino acids: CASSLGTASYEQYF.

This clone was picked up one time. The chain employs TRBV11-3 and TRBJ1-2; maybe TRBD1 (6 bases). Trimming pared 5 bases from V and 4 bases from J, leaving 14 bases between. Germline CDR1 reads SGHNT; CDR2 reads YENEEA. The CDR3 runs 14 residues. CDR3 loop: CASSPTGNSYGYTF. CDR3 nucleotide sequence: TGTGCCAGCAGCCCGACAGGAAACTCCTATGGCTACACCTTC.

V usage is TRBV6-1 and J usage is TRBJ1-1; 10 bases fit TRBD1. CDR3 length equals 20 residues. The junction had 15 bases not matched to a gene; V was cut back by 2 bases and J by 0 bases. In germline, CDR1 is MNHNS, CDR2 SASEGT. In DNA form, the CDR3 reads TGTGCCAGCAGTGAATTTCCCGGGACAGGGGCCTTAAACTTGAACACTGAAGCTTTCTTT. Protein product: CASSEFPGTGALNLNTEAFF.

The chain is built from TRBV7-9 and TRBJ2-3; D may be TRBD2 (5 bases). V lost 7 bases to trimming and J lost 0 bases, with 17 bases between them. The length of the CDR3 is 16 residues. The germline gives CDR1 SEHNR, CDR2 FQNEAQ (reference sequence). CDR3 in amino acids: CASTQIRRASTDTQYF. The DNA of the CDR3 is TGTGCCAGCACCCAAATTCGGCGGGCTAGCACAGATACGCAGTATTTT.

V is TRBV6-1 and J is TRBJ2-1, with no clear D. The CDR3 contains 15 residues. The V end lost 1 base, the J end lost 5 bases, and 12 bases lay between the germline ends. CDR1 and CDR2 (germline): MNHNS, SASEGT. In DNA form, the CDR3 reads TGTGCCAGCAGTGAAGTGCGCCTTTCCGACAATGAGCAGTTCTTC. Its protein is CASSEVRLSDNEQFF.

V and J are TRBV10-2 and TRBJ1-1; the D gene is possibly TRBD1 (6 bases). V lost 4 bases and J lost 5, with 11 bases in between. CDR3 length: 13 residues. The V gene's germline CDR1 is WSHSY and CDR2 SAAADI. CDR3 sequence: CASSGLRGTEAFF. The CDR3 DNA follows: TGCGCCAGCAGTGGTCTAAGGGGGACTGAAGCTTTCTTT.

CDR3 region: CASSPTGASSYNEQFF. In nucleotides, the CDR3 is TGTGCCAGCAGCCCAACAGGAGCGAGCTCCTACAATGAGCAGTTCTTC. The rearrangement uses TRBV5-4 and TRBJ2-1, with a tentative D call TRBD1 (5 bases). CDR3 length: 16 amino acids. Trimming cost V 4 bases and J 0 bases, with 14 bases left between them. The germline gives CDR1 SGHNT, CDR2 YYREEE (reference sequence).

V and J are TRBV14 and TRBJ1-4, with D possibly being TRBD1 (6 bases). The CDR3 totals 14 residues. Germline V gene lookup returns CDR1 SGHDN and CDR2 FVKESK. The V and J ends lost 4 bases and 10 bases respectively, with 16 bases between them. This chain's CDR3 is CASSLLGGGRKLFF. The CDR3 coding sequence is TGTGCCAGCAGCCTATTAGGTGGGGGCAGAAAACTGTTTTTT.

This clone was seen a handful of times. This chain connects TRBV6-5 to TRBJ1-4, with 7 bases lining up with TRBD1. Germline-derived CDR1 and CDR2 are MNHEY and SVGAGI. The CDR3 loop spans 15 amino acids. With 0 bases clipped from V and 7 bases from J, the junction kept 5 bases outside the gene matches. As DNA, the CDR3 is TGTGCCAGCAGTTACTCGACAGGGTGGGGTGAAAAACTGTTTTTT. Its protein product is CASSYSTGWGEKLFF.

V is TRBV9 and J is TRBJ2-2; D is perhaps TRBD1 (5 bases). There are 13 residues in the CDR3. Germline V gene sequence: CDR1 SGDLS, CDR2 YYNGEE. V lost 4 bases and J lost 6, with 10 bases in between. The CDR3 coding sequence is TGTGCCAGCAGCCCCGGACAATCCGGGGAGCTGTTTTTT. Its translation: CASSPGQSGELFF.

The V gene is TRBV5-4, the J gene TRBJ1-2; D unclear. CDR3 length: 14 amino acids. From germline, CDR1 is SGHNT and CDR2 YYREEE (reference sequence). V was pared by 0 bases and J by 4 bases, with 10 bases between. The CDR3, as DNA: TGTGCCAGCAGCTTGGACGGTGCCGCCTATGGCTACACCTTC. It translates to CASSLDGAAYGYTF. The full variable domain, with the rest looked up from reference TRBV5-4 and TRBJ1-2, is ETGVTQSPTHLIKTRGQQVTLRCSSQSGHNTVSWYQQALGQGPQFIFQYYREEENGRGNFPPRFSGLQFPNYSSELNVNALELDDSALYLCASSLDGAAYGYTFGSGTRLTVV.

Only a few counts were recorded for this clone. The CDR3 sequence: CASSMGQSYEQYF. CDR3 nucleotides: TGTGCCAGCAGCATGGGACAATCCTACGAGCAGTACTTC. The chain is built from TRBV6-1 and TRBJ2-7; weak D call: TRBD1 (6 bases). The V gene's germline CDR1 is MNHNS and CDR2 SASEGT. V was clipped by 6 bases and J by 1 base, with 10 bases between them. The CDR3 contains 13 residues.

This chain uses TRBV2 with TRBJ1-2; D not certain. The CDR3 has 14 residues. Trimming took off 0 bases at V and 8 bases at J, with 13 bases between the two ends. Per the germline V gene, CDR1 is SNHLY and CDR2 is FYNNEI. CDR3 DNA sequence: TGTGCCAGCAGTGAAGCGCTAAGTAGGAGCGGCTACACCTTC. Protein sequence: CASSEALSRSGYTF.

This sequence joins TRBV19 and TRBJ1-5; 9 nucleotides match TRBD1. Germline V lookup: CDR1 LNHDA, CDR2 SQIVND (reference sequence). The CDR3 consists of 15 residues. Unmatched junction bases numbered 5, after V lost 4 bases and J lost 4 bases. Written as DNA, the CDR3 is TGTGCCAGTAGTACACGGGACAGGGTAAATCAGCCCCAGCATTTT. This sequence encodes CASSTRDRVNQPQHF. Full variable domain (remainder filled in from reference TRBV19 and TRBJ1-5): DGGITQSPKYLFRKEGQNVTLSCEQNLNHDAMYWYRQDPGQGLRLIYYSQIVNDFQKGDIAEGYSVSREKKESFPLTVTSAQKNPTAFYLCASSTRDRVNQPQHFGDGTRLSIL.

The chain has TRBV10-2 and TRBJ2-3, with D possibly TRBD2 on 7 matching bases. V gave up 3 bases and J gave up 2 bases, with 12 bases separating them. The length of the CDR3 is 15 residues. CDR1 is WSHSY, CDR2 SAAADI, per germline. CDR3 region: CASSDGGGHTDTQYF. The CDR3 DNA is TGCGCCAGCAGTGATGGCGGGGGACACACAGATACGCAGTATTTT.

This rearrangement joins TRBV13 to TRBJ1-3; D is unresolved. Trimming stripped 0 bases from V and 3 bases from J, with 6 bases between. This CDR3 has 14 residues. CDR1 PRHDT and CDR2 FYEKMQ come from the germline V gene (reference sequence). The CDR3 here is CASSLGHSGNTIYF. The CDR3 DNA follows: TGTGCCAGCAGCTTAGGCCACAGTGGAAACACCATATATTTT.

This chain links TRBV11-3 with TRBJ2-3; 9 bases agree with TRBD1. J was trimmed by 7 bases and V by 2 bases; bases with no gene match: 10. This CDR3 has 16 residues. Germline V lookup: CDR1 SGHNT, CDR2 YENEEA. The CDR3 sequence: CASSLLDRGGSNTQYF. The CDR3 region has the DNA TGTGCCAGCAGCTTACTGGACAGGGGTGGTTCAAATACGCAGTATTTT.

The chain carries TRBV11-1 and TRBJ2-1, with D perhaps TRBD1 (5 bases). Trimming removed 5 bases from V and 0 bases from J, with 11 bases in between. CDR3 length equals 15 residues. Germline V lookup: CDR1 SGHAT, CDR2 FQDESV (reference sequence). The CDR3 here is CASSQTGNSYNEQFF. CDR3 nucleotides: TGTGCCAGCAGCCAAACAGGTAACTCCTACAATGAGCAGTTCTTC.